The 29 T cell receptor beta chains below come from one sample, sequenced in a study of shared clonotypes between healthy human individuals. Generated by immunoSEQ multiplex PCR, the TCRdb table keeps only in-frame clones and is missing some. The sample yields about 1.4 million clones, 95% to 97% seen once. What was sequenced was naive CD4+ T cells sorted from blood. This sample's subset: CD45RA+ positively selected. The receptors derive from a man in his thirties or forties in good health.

This chain's CDR3 is CASSLALRERVTGELFF. The CDR3 DNA follows: TGTGCCAGCAGCTTAGCGCTGCGGGAGCGGGTCACCGGGGAGCTGTTTTTT. This sequence joins TRBV7-6 and TRBJ2-2; 7 bases align to TRBD2. Germline CDR1 SGHVS, CDR2 FNYEAQ. The CDR3 is made up of 17 amino acids. The V gene end was trimmed by 0 bases and the J gene end by 4 bases; junction bases not matched to a gene: 8.

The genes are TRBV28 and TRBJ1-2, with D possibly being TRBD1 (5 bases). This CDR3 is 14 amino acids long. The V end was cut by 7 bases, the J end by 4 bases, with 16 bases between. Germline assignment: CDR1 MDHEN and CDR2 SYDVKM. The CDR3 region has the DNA TGTGCCAGCAATCCCTCGGGGACTGTCTATGGCTACACCTTC. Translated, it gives CASNPSGTVYGYTF.

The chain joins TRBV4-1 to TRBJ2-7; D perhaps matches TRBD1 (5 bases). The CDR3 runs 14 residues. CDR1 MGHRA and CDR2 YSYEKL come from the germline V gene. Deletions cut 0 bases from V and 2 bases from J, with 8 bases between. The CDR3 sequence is CASSQELRAYEQYF. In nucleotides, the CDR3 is TGCGCCAGCAGCCAAGAGCTCAGGGCCTACGAGCAGTACTTC.

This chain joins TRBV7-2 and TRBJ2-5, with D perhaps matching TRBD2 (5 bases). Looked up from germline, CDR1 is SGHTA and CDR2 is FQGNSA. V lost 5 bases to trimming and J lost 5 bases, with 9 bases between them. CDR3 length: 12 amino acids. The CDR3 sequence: CASSASWETQYF. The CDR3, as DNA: TGTGCCAGCAGCGCTAGCTGGGAGACCCAGTACTTC.

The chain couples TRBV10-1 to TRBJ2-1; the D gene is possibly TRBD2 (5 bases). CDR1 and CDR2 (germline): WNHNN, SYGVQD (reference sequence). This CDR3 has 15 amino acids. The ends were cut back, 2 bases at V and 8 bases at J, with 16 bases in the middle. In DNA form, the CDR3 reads TGCGCCAGCAGTGAGACGGCTAGCCCTATAGATGAGCAGTTCTTC. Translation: CASSETASPIDEQFF.

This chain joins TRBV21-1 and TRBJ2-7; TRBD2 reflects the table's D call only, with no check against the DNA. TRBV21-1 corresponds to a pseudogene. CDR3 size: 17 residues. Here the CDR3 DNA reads TGTGCCAGCAGCCCCCTCGGACTAGCGGGGGTCCACTACGAGCAGTACTTC. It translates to CASSPLGLAGVHYEQYF.

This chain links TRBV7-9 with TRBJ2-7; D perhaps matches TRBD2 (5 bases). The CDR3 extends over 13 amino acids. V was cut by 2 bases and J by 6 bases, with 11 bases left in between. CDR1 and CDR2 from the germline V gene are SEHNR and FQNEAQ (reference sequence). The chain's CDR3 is CASSLSVRGEQYF. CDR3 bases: TGTGCCAGCAGCTTAAGTGTTCGGGGCGAGCAGTACTTC. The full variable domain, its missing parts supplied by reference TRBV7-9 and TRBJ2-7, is DTGVSQNPRHKITKRGQNVTFRCDPISEHNRLYWYRQTLGQGPEFLTYFQNEAQLEKSRLLSDRFSAERPKGSFSTLEIQRTEQGDSAMYLCASSLSVRGEQYFGPGTRLTVT.

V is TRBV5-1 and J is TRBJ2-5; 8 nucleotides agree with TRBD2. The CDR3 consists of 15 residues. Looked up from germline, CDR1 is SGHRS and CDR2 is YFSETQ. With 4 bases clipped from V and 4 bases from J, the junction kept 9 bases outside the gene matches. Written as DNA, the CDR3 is TGCGCCAGCAGCCCCACGGGGGGGAGTGGAGAGACCCAGTACTTC. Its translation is CASSPTGGSGETQYF.

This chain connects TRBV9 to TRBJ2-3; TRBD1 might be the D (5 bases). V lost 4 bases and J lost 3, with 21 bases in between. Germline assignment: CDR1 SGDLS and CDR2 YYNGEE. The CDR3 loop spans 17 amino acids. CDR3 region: CASSSRAGNAETDTQYF. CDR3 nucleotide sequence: TGTGCCAGCAGCTCACGAGCAGGGAACGCGGAGACAGATACGCAGTATTTT. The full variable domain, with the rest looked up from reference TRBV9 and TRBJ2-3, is DSGVTQTPKHLITATGQRVTLRCSPRSGDLSVYWYQQSLDQGLQFLIQYYNGEERAKGNILERFSAQQFPDLHSELNLSSLELGDSALYFCASSSRAGNAETDTQYFGPGTRLTVL.

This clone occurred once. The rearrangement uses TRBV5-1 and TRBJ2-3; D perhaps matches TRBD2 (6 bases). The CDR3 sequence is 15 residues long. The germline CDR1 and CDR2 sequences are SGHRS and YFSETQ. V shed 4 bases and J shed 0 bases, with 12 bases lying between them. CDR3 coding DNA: TGCGCCAGCAGCGGAGGGAGGCTAAGCACAGATACGCAGTATTTT. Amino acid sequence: CASSGGRLSTDTQYF.

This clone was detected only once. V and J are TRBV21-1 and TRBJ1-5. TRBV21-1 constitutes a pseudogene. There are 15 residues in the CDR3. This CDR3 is CASSNWSRSNQPQHF. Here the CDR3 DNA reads TGTGCCAGCAGCAATTGGTCAAGGTCCAATCAGCCCCAGCATTTT.

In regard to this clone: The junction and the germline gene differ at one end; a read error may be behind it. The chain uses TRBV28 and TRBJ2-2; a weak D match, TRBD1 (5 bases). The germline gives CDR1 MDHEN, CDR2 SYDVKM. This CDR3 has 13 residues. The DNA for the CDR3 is TGTGCCGGCAGGGTGTCGAACACCGGGGAGCTGTTTTTT. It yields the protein CAGRVSNTGELFF.

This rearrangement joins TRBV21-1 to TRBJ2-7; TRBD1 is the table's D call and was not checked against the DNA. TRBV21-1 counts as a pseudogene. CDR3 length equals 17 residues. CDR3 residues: CASSIPLPTETGYEQYF. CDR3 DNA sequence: TGTGCCAGCAGCATCCCACTCCCGACAGAAACTGGCTACGAGCAGTACTTC.

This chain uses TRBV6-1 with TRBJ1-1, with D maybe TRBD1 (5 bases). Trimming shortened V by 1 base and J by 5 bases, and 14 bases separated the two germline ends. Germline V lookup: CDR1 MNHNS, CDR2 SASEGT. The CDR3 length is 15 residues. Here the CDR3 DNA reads TGTGCCAGCAGTGAAGGCGGGGCGCAAAGTACTGAAGCTTTCTTT. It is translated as CASSEGGAQSTEAFF.

CDR3 bases: TGTGCCAGCAGCTCTTTGGTGGGACAGGGCGGCACTGAAGCTTTCTTT. Translating it yields CASSSLVGQGGTEAFF. The chain uses TRBV5-8 and TRBJ1-1; 9 nucleotides match TRBD1. The germline CDR1 and CDR2 sequences are SGHTS and YDEGEE. This CDR3 is built from 16 residues. Losses at the gene ends were 3 bases for V and 4 bases for J; bases not matched to a gene: 10. The variable domain in full, completed from reference TRBV5-8 and TRBJ1-1, reads EAGVTQSPTHLIKTRGQQATLRCSPISGHTSVYWYQQALGLGLQFLLWYDEGEERNRGNFPPRFSGRQFPNYSSELNVNALELEDSALYLCASSSLVGQGGTEAFFGQGTRLTVV.

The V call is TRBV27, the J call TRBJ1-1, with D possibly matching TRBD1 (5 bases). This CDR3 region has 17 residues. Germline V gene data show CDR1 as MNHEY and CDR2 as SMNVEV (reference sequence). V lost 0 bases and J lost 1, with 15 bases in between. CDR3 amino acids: CASSLSVRQGPNTEAFF. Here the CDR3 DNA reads TGTGCCAGCAGTTTATCAGTCCGCCAGGGTCCGAACACTGAAGCTTTCTTT.

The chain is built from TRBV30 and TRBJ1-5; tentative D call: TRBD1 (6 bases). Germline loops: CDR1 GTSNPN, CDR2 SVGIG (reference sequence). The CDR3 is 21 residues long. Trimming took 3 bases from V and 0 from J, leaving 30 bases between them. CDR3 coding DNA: TGTGCCTGGAGCATTCCGCCCTCAGGGGTCAGTACGACCTATAGCAATCAGCCCCAGCATTTT. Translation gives CAWSIPPSGVSTTYSNQPQHF.

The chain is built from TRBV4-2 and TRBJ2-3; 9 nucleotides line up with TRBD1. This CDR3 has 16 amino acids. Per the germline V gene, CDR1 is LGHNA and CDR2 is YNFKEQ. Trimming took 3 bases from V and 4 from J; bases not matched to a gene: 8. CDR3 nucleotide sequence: TGTGCCAGCAGCCAGAGTGTAGGACAGGGGTCAGATACGCAGTATTTT. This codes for CASSQSVGQGSDTQYF.

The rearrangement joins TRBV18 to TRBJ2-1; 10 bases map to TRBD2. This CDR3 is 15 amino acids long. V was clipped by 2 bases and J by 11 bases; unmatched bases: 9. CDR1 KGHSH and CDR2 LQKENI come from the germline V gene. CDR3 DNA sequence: TGTGCCAGCTCACCAGCCGTTCCAGCGGGAGGGCAGCAGTTCTTC. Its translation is CASSPAVPAGGQQFF.

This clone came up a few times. CDR3 sequence: CASSEALRADQPQHF. The CDR3 nucleotides are TGTGCCAGCAGTGAAGCGTTGAGGGCCGATCAGCCCCAGCATTTT. The V gene is TRBV2, the J gene TRBJ1-5; the D is unclear. This CDR3 has 15 amino acids. The V and J ends lost 0 bases and 5 bases respectively, with 11 bases between them. CDR1 is SNHLY, CDR2 FYNNEI, per germline.

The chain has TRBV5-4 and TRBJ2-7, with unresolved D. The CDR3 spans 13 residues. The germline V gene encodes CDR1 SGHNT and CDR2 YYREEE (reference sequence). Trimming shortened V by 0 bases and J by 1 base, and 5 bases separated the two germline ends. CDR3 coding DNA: TGTGCCAGCAGCTTGGCTATGTCCTACGAGCAGTACTTC. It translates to CASSLAMSYEQYF.

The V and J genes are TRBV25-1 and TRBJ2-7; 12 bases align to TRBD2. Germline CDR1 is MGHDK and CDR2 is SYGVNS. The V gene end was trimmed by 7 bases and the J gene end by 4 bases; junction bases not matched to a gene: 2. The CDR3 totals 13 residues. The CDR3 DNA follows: TGTGCCAGCAAACTAGCGGGAGGTTACGAGCAGTACTTC. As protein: CASKLAGGYEQYF.

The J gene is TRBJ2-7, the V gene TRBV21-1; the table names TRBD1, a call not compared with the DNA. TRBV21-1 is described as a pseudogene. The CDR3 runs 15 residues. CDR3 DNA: TGTGCCAGCAGCAAAGAGGAGGACAGAACCTACGAGCAGTACTTC. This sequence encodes CASSKEEDRTYEQYF.

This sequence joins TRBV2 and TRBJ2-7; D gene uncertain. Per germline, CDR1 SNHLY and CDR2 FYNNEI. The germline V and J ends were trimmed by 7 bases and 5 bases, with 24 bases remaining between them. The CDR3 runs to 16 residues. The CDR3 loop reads CASTNKSRIGLHEQYF. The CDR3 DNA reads TGTGCCAGCACAAATAAGAGTCGAATCGGATTACACGAGCAGTACTTC.

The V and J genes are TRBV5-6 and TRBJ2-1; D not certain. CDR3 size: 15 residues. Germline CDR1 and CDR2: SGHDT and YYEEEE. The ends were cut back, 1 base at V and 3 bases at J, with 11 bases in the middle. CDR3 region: CASSLSRAHYNEQFF. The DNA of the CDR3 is TGTGCCAGCAGCTTGAGTAGAGCCCACTACAATGAGCAGTTCTTC.

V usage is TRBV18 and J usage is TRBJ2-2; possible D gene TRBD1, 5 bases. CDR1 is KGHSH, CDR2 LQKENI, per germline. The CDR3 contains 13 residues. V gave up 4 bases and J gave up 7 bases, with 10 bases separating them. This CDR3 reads CASSRQDNGELFF. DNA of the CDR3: TGTGCCAGCTCACGGCAGGACAACGGGGAGCTGTTTTTT.

The CDR3 DNA follows: TGTGCCAGCAGTTCCTACAGGTTTACAACGTCCTACGAGCAGTACTTC. Translating it yields CASSSYRFTTSYEQYF. V gene TRBV28 combines with J gene TRBJ2-7; the D gene is possibly TRBD1 (5 bases). V was clipped by 4 bases and J by 1 base, with 17 bases between them. The CDR3 runs 16 residues. Germline CDR1 and CDR2: MDHEN and SYDVKM.

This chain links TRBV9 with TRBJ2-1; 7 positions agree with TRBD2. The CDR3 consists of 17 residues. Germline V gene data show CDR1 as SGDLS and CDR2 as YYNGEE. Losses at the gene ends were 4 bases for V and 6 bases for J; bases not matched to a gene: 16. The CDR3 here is CASSPRTSLGPPNEQFF. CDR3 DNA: TGTGCCAGCAGCCCGCGGACTAGTCTGGGCCCCCCCAATGAGCAGTTCTTC. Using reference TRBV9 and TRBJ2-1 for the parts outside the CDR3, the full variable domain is DSGVTQTPKHLITATGQRVTLRCSPRSGDLSVYWYQQSLDQGLQFLIQYYNGEERAKGNILERFSAQQFPDLHSELNLSSLELGDSALYFCASSPRTSLGPPNEQFFGPGTRLTVL.

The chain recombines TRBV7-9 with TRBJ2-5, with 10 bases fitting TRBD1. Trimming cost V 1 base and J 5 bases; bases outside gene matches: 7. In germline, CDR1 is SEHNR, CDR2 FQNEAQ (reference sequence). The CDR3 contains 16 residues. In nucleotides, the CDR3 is TGTGCCAGCAGCTTAGGGGACAGGGGTTTAGGGGAGACCCAGTACTTC. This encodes CASSLGDRGLGETQYF.